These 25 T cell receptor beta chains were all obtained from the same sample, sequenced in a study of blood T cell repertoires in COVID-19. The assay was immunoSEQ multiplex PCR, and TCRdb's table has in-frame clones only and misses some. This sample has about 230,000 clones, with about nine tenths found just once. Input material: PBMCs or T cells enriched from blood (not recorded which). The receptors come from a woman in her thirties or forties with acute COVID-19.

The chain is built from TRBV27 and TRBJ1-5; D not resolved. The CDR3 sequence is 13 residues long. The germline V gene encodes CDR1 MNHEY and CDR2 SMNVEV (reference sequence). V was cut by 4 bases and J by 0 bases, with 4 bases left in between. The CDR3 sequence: CASSSYSNQPQHF. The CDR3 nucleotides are TGTGCCAGCAGTTCCTATAGCAATCAGCCCCAGCATTTT.

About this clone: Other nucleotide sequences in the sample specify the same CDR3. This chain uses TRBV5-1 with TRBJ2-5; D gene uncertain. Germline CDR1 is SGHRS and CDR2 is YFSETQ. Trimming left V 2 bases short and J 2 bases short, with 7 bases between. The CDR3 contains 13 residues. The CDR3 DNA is TGCGCCAGCAGCTTAGGAGCACAAGAGACCCAGTACTTC. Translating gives CASSLGAQETQYF.

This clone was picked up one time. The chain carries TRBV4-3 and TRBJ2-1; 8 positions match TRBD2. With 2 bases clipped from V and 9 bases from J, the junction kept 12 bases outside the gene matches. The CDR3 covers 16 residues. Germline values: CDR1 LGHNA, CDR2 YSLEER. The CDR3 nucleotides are TGCGCCAGCAGCCAAAGGCAGGCGGGAGGAACCCCTGAGCAGTTCTTC. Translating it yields CASSQRQAGGTPEQFF.

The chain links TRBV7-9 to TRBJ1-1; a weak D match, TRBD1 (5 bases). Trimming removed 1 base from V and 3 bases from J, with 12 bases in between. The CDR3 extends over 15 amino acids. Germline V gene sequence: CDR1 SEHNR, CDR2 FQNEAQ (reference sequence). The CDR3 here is CASSLDGGEHTEAFF. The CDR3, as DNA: TGTGCCAGCAGCTTAGATGGAGGGGAACACACTGAAGCTTTCTTT.

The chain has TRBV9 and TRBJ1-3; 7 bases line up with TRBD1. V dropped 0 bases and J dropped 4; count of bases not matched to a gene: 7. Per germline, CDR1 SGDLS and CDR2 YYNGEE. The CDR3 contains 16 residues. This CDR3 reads CASSVVAQGNGNTIYF. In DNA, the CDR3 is TGTGCCAGCAGCGTAGTAGCACAGGGGAACGGAAACACCATATATTTT.

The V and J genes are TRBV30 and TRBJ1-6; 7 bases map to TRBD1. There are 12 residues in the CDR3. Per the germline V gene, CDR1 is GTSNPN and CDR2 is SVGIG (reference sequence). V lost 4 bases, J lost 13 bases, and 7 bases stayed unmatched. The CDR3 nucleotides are TGTGCCTGGAAGACAGGGCCTGGGCCCCTCCACTTT. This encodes CAWKTGPGPLHF.

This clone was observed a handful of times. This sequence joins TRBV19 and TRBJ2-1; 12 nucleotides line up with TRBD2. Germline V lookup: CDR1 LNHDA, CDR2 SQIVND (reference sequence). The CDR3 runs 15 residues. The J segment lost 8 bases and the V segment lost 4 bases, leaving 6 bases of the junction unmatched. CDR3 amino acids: CASSTLAGGDDEQFF. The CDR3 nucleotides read TGTGCCAGTAGTACCCTAGCGGGAGGGGACGATGAGCAGTTCTTC.

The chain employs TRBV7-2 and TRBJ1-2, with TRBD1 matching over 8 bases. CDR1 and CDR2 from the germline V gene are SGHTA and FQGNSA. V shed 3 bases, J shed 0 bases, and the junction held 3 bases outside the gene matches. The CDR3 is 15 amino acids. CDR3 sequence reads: CASSFGQGPNYGYTF. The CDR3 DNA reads TGTGCCAGCAGCTTCGGACAGGGTCCTAACTATGGCTACACCTTC.

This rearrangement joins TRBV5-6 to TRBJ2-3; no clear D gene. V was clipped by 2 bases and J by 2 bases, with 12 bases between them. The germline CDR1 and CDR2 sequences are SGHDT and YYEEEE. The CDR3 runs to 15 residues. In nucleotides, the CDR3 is TGTGCCAGCAGCTTACCTCGGGTCACCACAGATACGCAGTATTTT. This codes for CASSLPRVTTDTQYF.

DNA for the CDR3: TGTGCCAGCAGCCAAAGGGACAGGTCCCAGTACTTC. Amino acid sequence: CASSQRDRSQYF. The chain couples TRBV5-6 to TRBJ2-5, with TRBD1 matching 8 bases. CDR3 length equals 12 residues. CDR1 and CDR2 (germline): SGHDT, YYEEEE. The V segment lost 4 bases and the J segment 9 bases; nucleotides outside the gene matches: 5.

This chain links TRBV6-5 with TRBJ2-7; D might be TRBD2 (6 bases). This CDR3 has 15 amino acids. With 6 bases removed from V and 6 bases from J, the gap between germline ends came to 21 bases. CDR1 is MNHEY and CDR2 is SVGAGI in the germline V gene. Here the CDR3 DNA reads TGTGCCAGCAGGAGCACCGGGGGTTCGGGACGCGAGCAGTACTTC. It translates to CASRSTGGSGREQYF.

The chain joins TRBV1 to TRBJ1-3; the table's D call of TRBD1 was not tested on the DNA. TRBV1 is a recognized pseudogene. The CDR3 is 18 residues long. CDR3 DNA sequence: TGCACCAGCAGCCAAGATAGTAGGGTAGGGGGTGAAATAAACACCATATATTTT. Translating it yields CTSSQDSRVGGEINTIYF.

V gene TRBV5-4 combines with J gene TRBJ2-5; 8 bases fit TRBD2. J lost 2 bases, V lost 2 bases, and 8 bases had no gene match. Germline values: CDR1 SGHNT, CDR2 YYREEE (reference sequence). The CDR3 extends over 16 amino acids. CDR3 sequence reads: CASSFDSGTRQETQYF. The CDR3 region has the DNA TGTGCCAGCAGCTTTGATAGCGGGACTAGACAAGAGACCCAGTACTTC.

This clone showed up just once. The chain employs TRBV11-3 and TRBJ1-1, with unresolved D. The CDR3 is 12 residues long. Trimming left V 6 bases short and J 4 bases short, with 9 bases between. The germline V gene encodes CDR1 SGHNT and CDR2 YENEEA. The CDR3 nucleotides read TGTGCCAGCAGTTTGTTCCTCACTGAAGCTTTCTTT. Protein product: CASSLFLTEAFF.

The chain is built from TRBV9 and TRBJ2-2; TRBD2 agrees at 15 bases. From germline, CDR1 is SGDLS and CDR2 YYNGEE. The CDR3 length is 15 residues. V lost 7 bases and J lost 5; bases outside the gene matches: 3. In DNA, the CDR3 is TGTGCCAGCGGGACTAGCGGGAGGTTTACCGGGGAGCTGTTTTTT. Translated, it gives CASGTSGRFTGELFF.

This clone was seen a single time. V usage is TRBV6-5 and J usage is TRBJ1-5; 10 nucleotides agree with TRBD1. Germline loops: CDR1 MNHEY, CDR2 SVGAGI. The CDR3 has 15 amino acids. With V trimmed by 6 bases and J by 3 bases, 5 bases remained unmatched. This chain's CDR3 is CASRKDRGHNQPQHF. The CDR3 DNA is TGTGCCAGCAGGAAAGACAGGGGGCACAATCAGCCCCAGCATTTT.

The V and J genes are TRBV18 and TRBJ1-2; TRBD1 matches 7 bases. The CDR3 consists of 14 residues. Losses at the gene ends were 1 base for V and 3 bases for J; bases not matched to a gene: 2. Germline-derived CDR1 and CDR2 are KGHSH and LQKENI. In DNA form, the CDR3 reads TGTGCCAGCTCACCACTAACAGGGGACTATGGCTACACCTTC. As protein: CASSPLTGDYGYTF.

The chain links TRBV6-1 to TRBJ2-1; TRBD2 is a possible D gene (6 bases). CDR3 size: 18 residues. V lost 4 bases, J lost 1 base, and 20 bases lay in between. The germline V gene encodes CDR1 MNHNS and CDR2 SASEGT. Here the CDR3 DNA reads TGTGCCAGCAGTGCCCGAGTTGGGGGGTATGGGTCCTACAATGAGCAGTTCTTC. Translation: CASSARVGGYGSYNEQFF.

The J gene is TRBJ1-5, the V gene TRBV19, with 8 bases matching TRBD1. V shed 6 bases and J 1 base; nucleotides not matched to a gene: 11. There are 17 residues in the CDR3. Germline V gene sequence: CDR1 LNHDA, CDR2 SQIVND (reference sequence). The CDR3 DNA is TGTGCCAGTAGCCCAATTTTTCGGGACAGGAGCAATCAGCCCCAGCATTTT. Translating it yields CASSPIFRDRSNQPQHF.

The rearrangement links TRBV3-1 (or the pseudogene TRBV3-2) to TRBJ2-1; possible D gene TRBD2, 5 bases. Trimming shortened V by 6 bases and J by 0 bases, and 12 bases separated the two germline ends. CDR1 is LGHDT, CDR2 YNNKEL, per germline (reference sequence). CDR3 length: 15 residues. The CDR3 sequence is CASSSGLSSYNEQFF. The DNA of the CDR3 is TGTGCCAGCAGTTCAGGACTGAGCTCCTACAATGAGCAGTTCTTC.

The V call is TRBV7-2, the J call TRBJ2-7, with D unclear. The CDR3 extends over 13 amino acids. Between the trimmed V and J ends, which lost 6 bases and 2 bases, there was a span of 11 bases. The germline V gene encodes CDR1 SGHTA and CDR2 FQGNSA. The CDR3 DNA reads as TGTGCCAGCAGGCCGGGTGCCACCTACGAGCAGTACTTC. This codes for CASRPGATYEQYF.

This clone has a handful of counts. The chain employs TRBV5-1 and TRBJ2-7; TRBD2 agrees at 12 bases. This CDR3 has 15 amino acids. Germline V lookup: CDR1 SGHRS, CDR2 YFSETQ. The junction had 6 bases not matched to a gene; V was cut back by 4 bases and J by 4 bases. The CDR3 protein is CASSPRTSGVYEQYF. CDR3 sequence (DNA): TGCGCCAGCAGCCCACGGACTAGCGGGGTGTACGAGCAGTACTTC.

The CDR3 DNA follows: TGTGCCACCAGTAAAAGTGGGAGTCCCACAGATACGCAGTATTTT. This gives the protein CATSKSGSPTDTQYF. The rearrangement links TRBV24-1 to TRBJ2-3; D perhaps matches TRBD2 (5 bases). The CDR3 runs to 15 residues. V lost 6 bases, J lost 2 bases, and 14 bases lay in between. Looked up from germline, CDR1 is KGHDR and CDR2 is SFDVKD.

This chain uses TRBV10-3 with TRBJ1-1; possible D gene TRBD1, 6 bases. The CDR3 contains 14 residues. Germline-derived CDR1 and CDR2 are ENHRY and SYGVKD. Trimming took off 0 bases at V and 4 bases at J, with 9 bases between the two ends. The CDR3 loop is CAISESRTATEAFF. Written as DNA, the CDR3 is TGTGCCATCAGTGAGTCCCGGACAGCCACTGAAGCTTTCTTT.

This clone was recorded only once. CDR3 amino acids: CASSSGVVPGPEAFF. The CDR3 DNA is TGTGCCAGCAGCTCAGGGGTGGTTCCGGGCCCTGAAGCTTTCTTT. The chain is built from TRBV5-4 and TRBJ1-1, with a tentative D call TRBD1 (6 bases). Germline V gene data show CDR1 as SGHNT and CDR2 as YYREEE (reference sequence). This CDR3 has 15 amino acids. V lost 3 bases and J lost 6, with 18 bases in between.